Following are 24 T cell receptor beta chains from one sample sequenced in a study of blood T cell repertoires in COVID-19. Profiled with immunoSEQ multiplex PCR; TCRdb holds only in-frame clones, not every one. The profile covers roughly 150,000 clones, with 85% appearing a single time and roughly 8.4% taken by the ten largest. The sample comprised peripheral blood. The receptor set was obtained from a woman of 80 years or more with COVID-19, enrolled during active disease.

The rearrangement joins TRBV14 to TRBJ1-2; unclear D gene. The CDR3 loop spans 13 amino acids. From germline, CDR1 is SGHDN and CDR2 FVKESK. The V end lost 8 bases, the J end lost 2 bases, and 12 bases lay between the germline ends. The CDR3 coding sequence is TGTGCCAGCGAAGATACAAACAACTATGGCTACACCTTC. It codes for CASEDTNNYGYTF.

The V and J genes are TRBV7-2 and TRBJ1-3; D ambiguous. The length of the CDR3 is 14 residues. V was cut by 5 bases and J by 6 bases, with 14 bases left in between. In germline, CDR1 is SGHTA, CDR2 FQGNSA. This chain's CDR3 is CASSPRPQENTIYF. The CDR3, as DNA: TGTGCCAGCAGCCCTCGCCCGCAGGAAAACACCATATATTTT.

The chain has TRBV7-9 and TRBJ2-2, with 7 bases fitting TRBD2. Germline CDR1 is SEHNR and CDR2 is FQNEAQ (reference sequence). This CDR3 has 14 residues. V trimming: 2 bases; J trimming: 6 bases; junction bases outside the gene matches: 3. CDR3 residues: CASSLKTSSGELFF. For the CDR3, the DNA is TGTGCCAGCAGCTTAAAGACTAGCTCCGGGGAGCTGTTTTTT. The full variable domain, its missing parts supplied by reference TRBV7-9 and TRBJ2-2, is DTGVSQNPRHKITKRGQNVTFRCDPISEHNRLYWYRQTLGQGPEFLTYFQNEAQLEKSRLLSDRFSAERPKGSFSTLEIQRTEQGDSAMYLCASSLKTSSGELFFGEGSRLTVL.

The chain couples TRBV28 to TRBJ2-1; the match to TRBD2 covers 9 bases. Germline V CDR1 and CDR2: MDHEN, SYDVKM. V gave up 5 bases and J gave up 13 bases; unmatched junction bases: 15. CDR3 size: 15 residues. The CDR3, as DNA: TGTGCCAGCAGTCCGCAGAGTGGGGCGGGAGGGCCACAGTTCTTC. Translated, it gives CASSPQSGAGGPQFF.

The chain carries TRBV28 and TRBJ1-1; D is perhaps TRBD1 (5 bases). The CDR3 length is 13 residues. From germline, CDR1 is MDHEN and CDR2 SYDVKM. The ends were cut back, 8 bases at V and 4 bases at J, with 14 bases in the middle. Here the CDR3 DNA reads TGTGCCAGCGGTATTGGGGCGCGCACTGAAGCTTTCTTT. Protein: CASGIGARTEAFF. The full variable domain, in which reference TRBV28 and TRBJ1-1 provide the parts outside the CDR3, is DVKVTQSSRYLVKRTGEKVFLECVQDMDHENMFWYRQDPGLGLRLIYFSYDVKMKEKGDIPEGYSVSREKKERFSLILESASTNQTSMYLCASGIGARTEAFFGQGTRLTVV.

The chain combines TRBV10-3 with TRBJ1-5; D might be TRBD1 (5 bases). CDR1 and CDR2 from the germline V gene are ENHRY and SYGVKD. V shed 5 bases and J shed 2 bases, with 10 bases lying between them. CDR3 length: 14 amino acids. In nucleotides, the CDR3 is TGTGCCATCAGTCCGGACACCCGCAATCAGCCCCAGCATTTT. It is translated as CAISPDTRNQPQHF.

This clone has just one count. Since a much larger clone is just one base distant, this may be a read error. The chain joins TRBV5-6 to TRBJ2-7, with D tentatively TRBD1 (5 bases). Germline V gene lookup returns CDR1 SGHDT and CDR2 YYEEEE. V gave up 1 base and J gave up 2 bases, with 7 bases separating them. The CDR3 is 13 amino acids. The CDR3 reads CASSLRGTYEQYF. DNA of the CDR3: TGTGCCAGCAGCTTGAGGGGAACCTACGAGCAGTACTTC.

Written as DNA, the CDR3 is TGTGCCAGCAGCCAATCTTCCGGGGACCAGTACTTC. Residues: CASSQSSGDQYF. The V gene is TRBV16, the J gene TRBJ2-5; perhaps TRBD2 as D (5 bases). Trimming took off 0 bases at V and 10 bases at J, with 9 bases between the two ends. From germline, CDR1 is KGHSY and CDR2 FQNENV. There are 12 residues in the CDR3.

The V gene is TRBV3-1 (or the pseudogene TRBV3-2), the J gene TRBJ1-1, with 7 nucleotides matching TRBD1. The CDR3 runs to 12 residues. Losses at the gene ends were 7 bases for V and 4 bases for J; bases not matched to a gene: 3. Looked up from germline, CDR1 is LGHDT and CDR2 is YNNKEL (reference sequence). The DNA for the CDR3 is TGTGCCAGCAACCAGGGGGGCACTGAAGCTTTCTTT. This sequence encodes CASNQGGTEAFF.

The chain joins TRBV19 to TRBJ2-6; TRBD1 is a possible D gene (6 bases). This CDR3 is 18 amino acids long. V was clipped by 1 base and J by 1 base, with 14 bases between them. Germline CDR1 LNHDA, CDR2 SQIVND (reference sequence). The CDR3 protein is CASSIAAGASSGANVLTF. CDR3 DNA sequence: TGTGCCAGTAGTATAGCAGCAGGGGCGAGTTCTGGGGCCAACGTCCTGACTTTC.

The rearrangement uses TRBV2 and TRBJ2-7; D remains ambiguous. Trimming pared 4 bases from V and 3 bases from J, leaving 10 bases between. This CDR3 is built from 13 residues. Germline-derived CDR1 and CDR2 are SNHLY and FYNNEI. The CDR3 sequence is CASSVAEDYEQYF. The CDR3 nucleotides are TGTGCCAGCAGTGTAGCTGAGGACTACGAGCAGTACTTC. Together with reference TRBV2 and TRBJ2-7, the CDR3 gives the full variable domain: EPEVTQTPSHQVTQMGQEVILRCVPISNHLYFYWYRQILGQKVEFLVSFYNNEISEKSEIFDDQFSVERPDGSNFTLKIRSTKLEDSAMYFCASSVAEDYEQYFGPGTRLTVT.

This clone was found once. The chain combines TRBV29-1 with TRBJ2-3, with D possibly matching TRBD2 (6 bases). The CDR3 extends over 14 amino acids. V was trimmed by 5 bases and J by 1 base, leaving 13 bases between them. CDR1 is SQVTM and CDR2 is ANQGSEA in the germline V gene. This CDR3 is CSVPAGGGTDTQYF. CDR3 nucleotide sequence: TGCAGCGTTCCCGCTGGCGGGGGCACAGATACGCAGTATTTT.

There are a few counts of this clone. CDR3 nucleotides: TGTGCCAGCAGCCAGGGCTGGGAAGAGACCCAGTACTTC. It is translated as CASSQGWEETQYF. This chain uses TRBV7-3 with TRBJ2-5; D may be TRBD1 (5 bases). Germline values: CDR1 SGHTA, CDR2 FQGTGA. This CDR3 is built from 13 residues. Trimming left V 5 bases short and J 3 bases short, with 10 bases between.

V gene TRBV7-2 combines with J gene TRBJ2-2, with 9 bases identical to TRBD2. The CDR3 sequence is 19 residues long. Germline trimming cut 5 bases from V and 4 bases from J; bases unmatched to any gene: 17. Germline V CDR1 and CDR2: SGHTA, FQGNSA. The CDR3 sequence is CASSPRRAGGPGSTGELFF. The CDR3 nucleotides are TGTGCCAGCAGCCCCCGAAGAGCGGGGGGCCCGGGGAGCACCGGGGAGCTGTTTTTT.

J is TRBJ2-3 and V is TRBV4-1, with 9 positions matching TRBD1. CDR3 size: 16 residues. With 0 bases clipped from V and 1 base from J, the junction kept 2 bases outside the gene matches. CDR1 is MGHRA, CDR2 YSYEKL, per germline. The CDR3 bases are TGCGCCAGCAGCCAAGAATGGGACAGGGGCACAGATACGCAGTATTTT. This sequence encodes CASSQEWDRGTDTQYF.

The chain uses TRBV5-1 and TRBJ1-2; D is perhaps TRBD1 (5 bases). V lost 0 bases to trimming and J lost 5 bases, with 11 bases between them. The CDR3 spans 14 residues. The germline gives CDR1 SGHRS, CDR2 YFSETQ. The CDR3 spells CASSLASGTYGYTF. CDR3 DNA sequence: TGCGCCAGCAGCTTGGCTTCCGGGACTTATGGCTACACCTTC.

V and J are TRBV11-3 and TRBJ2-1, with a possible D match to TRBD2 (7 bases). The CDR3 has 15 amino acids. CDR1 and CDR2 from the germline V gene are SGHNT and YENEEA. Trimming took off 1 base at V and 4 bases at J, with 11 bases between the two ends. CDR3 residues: CASSLGGREYNEQFF. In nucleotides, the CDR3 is TGTGCCAGCAGCTTAGGGGGGCGGGAGTACAATGAGCAGTTCTTC.

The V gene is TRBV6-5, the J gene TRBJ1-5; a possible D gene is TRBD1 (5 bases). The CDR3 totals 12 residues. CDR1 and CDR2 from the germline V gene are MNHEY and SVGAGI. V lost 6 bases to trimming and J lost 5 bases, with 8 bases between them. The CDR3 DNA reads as TGTGCCAGCAGGGGCAGGGATCAGCCCCAGCATTTT. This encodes CASRGRDQPQHF.

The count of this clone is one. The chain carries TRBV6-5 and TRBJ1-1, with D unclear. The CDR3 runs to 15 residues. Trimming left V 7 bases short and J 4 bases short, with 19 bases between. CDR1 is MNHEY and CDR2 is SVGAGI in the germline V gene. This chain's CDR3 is CASTPGWGGGTEAFF. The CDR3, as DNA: TGTGCCAGCACCCCGGGGTGGGGAGGAGGCACTGAAGCTTTCTTT.

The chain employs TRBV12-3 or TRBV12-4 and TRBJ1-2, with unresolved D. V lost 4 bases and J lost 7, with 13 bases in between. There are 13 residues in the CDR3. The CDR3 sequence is CASSYEGVGGYTF. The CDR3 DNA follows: TGTGCCAGCAGTTACGAGGGAGTGGGTGGCTACACCTTC.

The chain's CDR3 is CASSQGQGAYTGELFF. As DNA, the CDR3 is TGTGCCAGCAGCCAAGGGCAGGGGGCGTACACCGGGGAGCTGTTTTTT. V usage is TRBV3-1 (or the pseudogene TRBV3-2) and J usage is TRBJ2-2; 8 positions agree with TRBD1. Germline lookup yields CDR1 LGHDT and CDR2 YNNKEL (reference sequence). Trimming at V came to 1 base and at J to 3 bases, leaving 4 bases not matched to a gene. The CDR3 is 16 amino acids.

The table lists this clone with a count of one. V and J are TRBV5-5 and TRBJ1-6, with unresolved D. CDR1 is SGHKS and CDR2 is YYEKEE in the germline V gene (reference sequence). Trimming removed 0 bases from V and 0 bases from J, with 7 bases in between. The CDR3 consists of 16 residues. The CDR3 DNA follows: TGTGCCAGCAGCTTGGCCATCAGCTCCTATAATTCACCCCTCCACTTT. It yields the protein CASSLAISSYNSPLHF.

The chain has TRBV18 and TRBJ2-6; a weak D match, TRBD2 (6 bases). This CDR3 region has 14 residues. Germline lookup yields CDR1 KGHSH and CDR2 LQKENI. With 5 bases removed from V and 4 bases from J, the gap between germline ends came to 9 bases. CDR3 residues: CASSGEAGANVLTF. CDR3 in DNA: TGTGCCAGCTCAGGGGAGGCCGGGGCCAACGTCCTGACTTTC.

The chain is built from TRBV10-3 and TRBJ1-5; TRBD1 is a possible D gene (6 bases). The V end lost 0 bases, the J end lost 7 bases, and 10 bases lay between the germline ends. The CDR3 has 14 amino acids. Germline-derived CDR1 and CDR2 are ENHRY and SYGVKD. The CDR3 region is CAISESAGDQPQHF. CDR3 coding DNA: TGTGCCATCAGTGAGTCCGCAGGGGACCAGCCCCAGCATTTT.